The source of this T cell receptor (beta chain) is a study of control samples from healthy donors and cancer patients. Assay used: immunoSEQ multiplex PCR; TCRdb lists only in-frame clones, some missing. Seen here are about 140,000 clones, more than 85% observed once, and the top ten hold roughly 10%. Sequenced input: blood. The clonotype was recovered from a woman in her 30s in good health.

The CDR3 spells CASSLTVGGNTIYF. CDR3 coding DNA: TGTGCCAGCAGCCTAACAGTTGGAGGAAACACCATATATTTT. The chain is built from TRBV7-2 and TRBJ1-3; D not certain. Trimming left V 5 bases short and J 4 bases short, with 12 bases between. Germline CDR1 reads SGHTA; CDR2 reads FQGNSA. CDR3 length: 14 amino acids.